This T cell receptor (beta chain) was captured in a study of shared T cell receptors in the human thymus. Generated by immunoSEQ multiplex PCR, the TCRdb table keeps only in-frame clones and is missing some. This table holds hundreds of thousands of clones, around 89% found once. V lost 0 bases and J lost 14, with 11 bases in between. The V gene's germline CDR1 is SGHNT and CDR2 YENEEA. This CDR3 is built from 12 residues. These same records also appear under a second study, on human thymus T cells. That work contributes: The donors were infants in Finland with congenital heart defects, otherwise immunologically healthy. Thymus was obtained from resections taken during corrective heart surgery. Use of V and J genes seemed skewed within the thymic and blood repertoires. Related studies found that unrelated individuals share highly overlapping thymic repertoires.

The receptor comes from a boy in the first two years of life with a congenital heart defect. Specimen: thymocytes. The J gene is TRBJ2-1, the V gene TRBV11-3; D might be TRBD2 (6 bases). CDR3 bases: TGTGCCAGCAGCTTAGATAGCGGAGGGGAGTTCTTC. It translates to CASSLDSGGEFF.